The 9 T cell receptor beta chains listed next were all sequenced from one sample in a study of blood T cells in healthy people across ages. Combining a sample-barcoded 5' primer with a J-beta primer mix, a second PCR ran for roughly 7 to 12 cycles. From the 5' RACE reads, TCRdb called clonotypes with MiXCR, one entry per CDR3 protein. Of 600,000 to 900,000 distinct CDR3 sequences in the sample, about a quarter were seen once. This sample also appeared in a second study, on T cells of mothers and their children.

Sequenced sample: blood. The receptors were gathered from a boy between 10 and 17 years old in good health.

A note on this clonotype: One junction end disagrees with the germline gene, perhaps due to a read error. The chain joins TRBV5-1 to TRBJ2-5; 15 bases fit TRBD2. This CDR3 spans 16 amino acids. CDR1 SGHRS and CDR2 YFSETQ come from the germline V gene. The CDR3 spells CASSRTSGGAVEIQYF. In nucleotides, the CDR3 is TGCGCCAGCAGCCGGACTAGCGGGGGGGCTGTTGAGATCCAGTACTTC. The whole variable domain, filled in from reference TRBV5-1 and TRBJ2-5, reads KAGVTQTPRYLIKTRGQQVTLSCSPISGHRSVSWYQQTPGQGLQFLFEYFSETQRNKGNFPGRFSGRQFSNSRSEMNVSTLELGDSALYLCASSRTSGGAVEIQYFGPGTRLLVL.

The table lists this clonotype with a few counts. The chain is built from TRBV15 and TRBJ2-5; maybe TRBD1 (5 bases). The J call may be in error: the DNA end matches TRBJ2-1 better. CDR1 LNHNV and CDR2 YYDKDF come from the germline V gene (reference sequence). This CDR3 region has 12 residues. The CDR3 DNA follows: TGTGCCACCAGCAGGGACACGGGCTCGCAGTTCTTC. It is translated as CATSRDTGSQFF.

This clonotype was counted between two and nine times. V usage is TRBV7-8 and J usage is TRBJ2-3; D unclear. Germline CDR1 is SGHVS and CDR2 is FQNEAQ. This CDR3 is built from 14 residues. Trimming stripped 8 bases from V and 8 bases from J, with 20 bases between. CDR3 coding DNA: TGTGCCAGCGGCTCTCCCGTCCCCGGTCCTACGCAGTATTTT. Translated: CASGSPVPGPTQYF.

The chain has TRBV11-2 and TRBJ2-5, with a tentative D call TRBD2 (6 bases). Germline lookup yields CDR1 SGHAT and CDR2 FQNNGV. Trimming pared 3 bases from V and 0 bases from J, leaving 14 bases between. There are 16 residues in the CDR3. The CDR3 here is CASSFREPPYQETQYF. CDR3 nucleotide sequence: TGTGCCAGCAGCTTCCGGGAGCCCCCGTACCAAGAGACCCAGTACTTC.

This clonotype was seen a few times. V is TRBV6-2 or TRBV6-3 and J is TRBJ2-5; 10 positions agree with TRBD1. Germline V gene sequence: CDR1 MNHEY, CDR2 SVGEGT. This CDR3 has 17 residues. V shed 5 bases and J 5 bases; nucleotides not matched to a gene: 14. In DNA form, the CDR3 reads TGTGCCAGCAGTCCCAGTGGCCCGGGACAGGGGCTGGAGACCCAGTACTTC. It specifies CASSPSGPGQGLETQYF.

CDR3 sequence (DNA): TGTGCCAGCAGTCCACCCCAACAGCCCCAGCATTTT. This codes for CASSPPQQPQHF. V is TRBV12-3 or TRBV12-4 and J is TRBJ1-5, with D hard to call. Trimming shortened V by 5 bases and J by 7 bases, and 9 bases separated the two germline ends. The CDR3 has 12 residues.

V gene TRBV27 combines with J gene TRBJ1-2; TRBD1 matches at 8 bases. Per the germline V gene, CDR1 is MNHEY and CDR2 is SMNVEV (reference sequence). CDR3 size: 12 residues. V gave up 5 bases and J gave up 7 bases; unmatched junction bases: 3. The CDR3, as DNA: TGTGCCAGCAGTACCACAGGGGGTGGCTACACCTTC. Its protein is CASSTTGGGYTF.

The genes are TRBV6-5 and TRBJ2-1; 7 bases match TRBD1. After removal of 2 bases from V and 7 bases from J, the junction contained 2 bases not matched to a gene. Germline-derived CDR1 and CDR2 are MNHEY and SVGAGI. The CDR3 covers 13 residues. The CDR3 reads CASSYRRGNEQFF. CDR3 nucleotide sequence: TGTGCCAGCAGTTACCGCAGGGGGAATGAGCAGTTCTTC.

This clonotype was observed a few times. The rearrangement joins TRBV3-1 to TRBJ2-7; D could derive from TRBD1 or TRBD2 (5 bases each). Germline CDR1 LGHDT, CDR2 YNNKEL (reference sequence). This CDR3 spans 15 amino acids. Trimming shortened V by 0 bases and J by 1 base, and 10 bases separated the two germline ends. The CDR3 DNA reads TGTGCCAGCAGCCAAGAAGGGACGGTTTCCTACGAGCAGTACTTC. It encodes CASSQEGTVSYEQYF.